These T cell receptor beta chains were read from a single sample in a study of CD8+ T cells in alopecia areata. Libraries were prepared by immunoSEQ multiplex PCR; TCRdb keeps only in-frame clonotypes and omits some of them. This sample carries 120,000 to 150,000 clones, around 87% of them seen once, and the ten largest clones take roughly 16%. This specimen was CD8+ T cells sorted from blood, taken at week 0. These receptors were obtained from a human donor with alopecia areata. Each CDR3 is given with its conserved first and last residue. Each record gives: V gene, CDR3 protein.

>TRBV30
CAWLQATGDTEAFF
>TRBV13
CASSARAGGHGEQFF
>TRBV4-1
CASSQDPKGETQYF
>TRBV30
CAWSQGLEPSF
>TRBV27
CASSLTTDRVYEQYF
>TRBV5-1
CASSLSVGTSSYEQYF
>TRBV5-6
CASSLPFGTDYGYTF
>TRBV7-9
CASSLGTGNYGYTF
>TRBV5-1
CASSSTGSKIYNEQFF
>TRBV6-4
CASSPGLGYEQYF
>TRBV4-1
CASSQASRIPDTQYF
>TRBV7-3
CASSLEGQSYNEQFF
>TRBV10-3
CAISAAVSYEQYF
>TRBV11-1
CASSLSGGAGEQYF
>TRBV7-9
CASSPLSTTSYEQYF
>TRBV30
CAWSRPGTGGYEQYF
>TRBV7-9
CASSAAGDPHEQYF
>TRBV7-9
CASSFRSSGANVLTF
>TRBV6-1
CASRGMDRNTGELFF
>TRBV4-1
CASSQVGGANVLTF
>TRBV27
CASSSGSLEQYF
>TRBV7-8
CASRAESTDTQYF
>TRBV10-2
CASSEGGSYEQYF